This T cell receptor beta chain was obtained from a study of blood T cell repertoires in COVID-19. Germline V CDR1 and CDR2: SGHTA, FQGTGA. CDR3 length: 17 residues. V shed 5 bases and J shed 4 bases, with 20 bases lying between them. Original handling: Using reference gene primer amplification, nucleated cell counts were estimated. This table comes from immunoSEQ multiplex PCR, and its TCRdb copy is limited to in-frame clones, with some not included. The V and J calls and the clone size are those of that table, but D and trimming were determined from the DNA. The table lists under 300,000 clones, over 90% of them singletons.

V gene TRBV7-3 combines with J gene TRBJ2-2; the D gene is possibly TRBD1 (5 bases). The sample was peripheral blood. This TCR was recovered from a man aged 25-45 years with COVID-19, enrolled during active disease. The CDR3 loop reads CASSLPTASGATGELFF. CDR3 bases: TGTGCCAGCAGCCTCCCGACAGCCTCTGGGGCCACCGGGGAGCTGTTTTTT.